This TCR beta chain was obtained from a study of CD8 T cells in ankylosing spondylitis (dated by TCRdb to about 2017). Some background on the complete study: T cell receptor beta repertoires were profiled in healthy donors and ankylosing spondylitis patients so that disease-linked TCR variants could be found. In total, the full study cohort was made up of some 110 healthy donors and 25 or so ankylosing spondylitis patients. Samples of peripheral blood were taken, and for ankylosing spondylitis patients, synovial fluid was collected as well. Results and caveats for the whole study, not just this receptor: The disease-linked clones were reported to be significantly enriched in matched synovial fluid samples from ankylosing spondylitis patients. The disease-linked clones showed a CD8+ phenotype and occurred at relatively low frequencies in peripheral blood. Blood from ankylosing spondylitis patients appeared to be characterized by a TCR beta motif composed of several highly homologous amino acid variants. Some motif variants had previously been reported in the synovial fluid and blood of reactive arthritis patients, which suggests shared mechanisms of disease initiation.

Per the germline V gene, SGDLS is the CDR1 and YYNGEE is the CDR2. The germline ends are 16 bases apart after V is trimmed by 0 bases and J by 3 bases. Taken from cysteine to phenylalanine, the CDR3 has 18 residues. The sequence is cut down to CDR3 DNA, 54 bases in frame from base 1. This clonotype was counted between two and nine times. Its antigen is unknown. Per-nucleotide qualities are absent, and no much larger clonotype sits a single base away. TCRdb shows the sequencer as Illumina HiSeq 2500. Quantitative 5'-RACE with molecular barcodes was used to prepare TCR beta libraries. The paper's processing steps were these. Disease-linked TCR variants were identified with a new computational method built on a probabilistic model of VDJ rearrangement. The raw public reads went through TCRdb reprocessing: fastp at Q25, MiXCR clone calling, in-frame beta chains kept. Entries that share a CDR3 protein sequence are merged under the most common genes and DNA. The V and J calls come from TCRdb's annotation, not from the publication. This sample has around 250,000 distinct CDR3 sequences in its table, and about a sixth of those were observed once. Jointly, the top ten make up about a third of the sample.

The sequence derives from a male donor with ankylosing spondylitis or in good health (not recorded which). The rearrangement joined TRBV9 to TRBJ1-6; 6 matching bases give a weak D call of TRBD1. Sequencing was done on a sample of blood, either unsorted or a sorted T cell fraction (not recorded which). The nucleotide sequence reads as follows: TGTGCCAGCAGCGTAGAGTCAGGGGACGCGTACTATAATTCACCCCTCCACTTT. The resulting protein is CASSVESGDAYYNSPLHF.